This is a list of T cell receptor beta chains from one sample in a study of T-cell reconstitution after alpha-beta-depleted transplantation in children. Using its own MiXCR run on the PCR reads, TCRdb lists one record per CDR3 protein. This repertoire shows nearly 550,000 distinct CDR3 sequences, 15% to 20% found once; its top ten account for 2.5% to 4%. The sequencing used PBMCs from the stem cell graft donor, collected from the stem cell graft. These receptors came from a human donor who donated a stem cell graft to a child with acute lymphoblastic leukemia. Both conserved end residues are part of each CDR3. The order of the fields is V gene, CDR3 length, J gene, D gene, clone size, CDR3 protein, CDR3 DNA. The D gene is left open where the match is weak. Size is omitted from some rows. Given values are once, few, many or a class for expanded clones.

>TRBV5-1|15|TRBJ1-1|NA|few
CASSLLDSLNTEAFF
TGCGCCAGCAGCCTTTTGGACAGCCTGAACACTGAAGCTTTCTTT
>TRBV29-1|16|TRBJ2-1|NA|NA
CSVEVDGGDAYNEQFF
TGCAGCGTTGAAGTTGACGGGGGCGATGCCTACAATGAGCAGTTCTTC
>TRBV15|16|TRBJ2-2|NA|few
CATPIHTTGHTGELFF
TGTGCCACCCCGATTCATACAACAGGGCACACCGGGGAGCTGTTTTTT
>TRBV6-1|16|TRBJ2-7|NA|NA
CASSEARGTPNYEQYF
TGTGCCAGCAGTGAAGCGCGGGGAACCCCCAACTACGAGCAGTACTTC
>TRBV20-1|17|TRBJ1-6|TRBD1|NA
CSARDIWRTGANAPLHF
TGCAGTGCTAGAGATATATGGCGGACAGGGGCTAACGCACCCCTCCACTTT
>TRBV24-1|17|TRBJ2-3|TRBD1|NA
CATSDPSTGATRDTQYF
TGTGCCACCAGTGATCCCTCGACAGGGGCCACTCGGGATACGCAGTATTTT
>TRBV7-9|16|TRBJ1-4|NA|few
CASSYPRGTTNEKLFF
TGTGCCAGCAGCTATCCAAGGGGAACAACTAATGAAAAACTGTTTTTT
>TRBV5-6|14|TRBJ2-1|NA|few
CASSLLATYNEQFF
TGTGCCAGCAGCTTGCTAGCTACCTACAATGAGCAGTTCTTC
>TRBV5-1|14|TRBJ2-5|TRBD1|NA
CASSYKQGEETQYF
TGCGCCAGCAGCTATAAACAGGGGGAAGAGACCCAGTACTTC
>TRBV5-1|15|TRBJ2-3|TRBD2|few
CASSLDGGRAYTQYF
TGCGCCAGCAGCTTGGACGGCGGGAGGGCGTATACGCAGTATTTT
>TRBV7-3|18|TRBJ2-1|TRBD2|few
CASSLDPRTSGSLNEQFF
TGTGCCAGCAGCCTAGACCCCCGGACTAGCGGGAGTCTCAATGAGCAGTTCTTC
>TRBV29-1|16|TRBJ1-5|NA|few
CSVAISVQGLDQPQHF
TGCAGCGTTGCCATCTCGGTACAGGGATTAGATCAGCCCCAGCATTTT
>TRBV5-5|15|TRBJ1-1|TRBD1|NA
CASSLMTGVNTEAFF
TGTGCCAGCAGCCTAATGACAGGGGTGAACACTGAAGCTTTCTTT
>TRBV24-1|18|TRBJ2-1|TRBD2|few
CATGTLAGGISSYNEQFF
TGTGCCACCGGTACCTTAGCGGGAGGTATCTCCTCCTACAATGAGCAGTTCTTC
>TRBV27|15|TRBJ2-7|TRBD1|NA
CASSSQTGKLLEQYF
TGTGCCAGCAGTTCGCAGACAGGGAAACTACTCGAGCAGTACTTC
>TRBV28|15|TRBJ2-7|TRBD2|few
CASSLAIAGAKEQYF
TGTGCCAGCAGCCTCGCCATAGCGGGAGCGAAGGAGCAGTACTTC
>TRBV4-1|14|TRBJ2-7|NA|NA
CASSQEDGGRVQYF
TGCGCCAGCAGCCAAGAAGATGGGGGCCGCGTGCAGTACTTC
>TRBV6-1|13|TRBJ1-5|NA|NA
CASSEVVGQPQHF
TGTGCCAGCAGTGAAGTAGTAGGACAGCCCCAGCATTTT
>TRBV29-1|14|TRBJ2-2|TRBD1|NA
CSVAGQPHTGELFF
TGCAGCGTTGCGGGACAGCCCCACACCGGGGAGCTGTTTTTT
>TRBV7-9|17|TRBJ2-1|TRBD2|NA
CASSSYTSGRVGGEQFF
TGTGCCAGCAGCTCCTATACTAGCGGGAGGGTCGGTGGTGAGCAGTTCTTC
>TRBV12-3/TRBV12-4|14|TRBJ1-4|NA|many
CASSGVMAGEKLFF
TGTGCCAGCAGTGGGGTCATGGCTGGTGAAAAACTGTTTTTT
>TRBV11-2|20|TRBJ2-1|TRBD2|few
CASSSRGAGTSGRRVNEQFF
TGTGCCAGCAGCTCTAGGGGGGCAGGGACTAGCGGGAGGCGAGTGAATGAGCAGTTCTTC
>TRBV7-9|13|TRBJ2-3|NA|few
CASSPFPGDTQYF
TGTGCCAGCAGCCCCTTTCCCGGGGATACGCAGTATTTT
>TRBV5-1|15|TRBJ1-1|NA|NA
CASSLEAGVRAGAFF
TGCGCCAGCAGCTTGGAGGCAGGGGTACGGGCTGGAGCTTTCTTT
>TRBV6-1|15|TRBJ1-4|NA|NA
CASSATGTVGEKLFF
TGTGCCAGCAGTGCCACAGGGACGGTCGGTGAAAAACTGTTTTTT
>TRBV12-3/TRBV12-4|14|TRBJ1-2|TRBD1|NA
CASSLVTRGNGYTF
TGTGCCAGCAGTTTAGTCACCAGGGGGAATGGCTACACCTTC
>TRBV5-1|17|TRBJ2-3|NA|NA
CASSSGTAPRSTDTQYF
TGCGCCAGCAGCAGCGGGACAGCTCCCAGGAGCACAGATACGCAGTATTTT
>TRBV18|15|TRBJ1-5|NA|few
CASSPFKGPNQPQHF
TGTGCCAGCTCTCCGTTCAAGGGCCCCAATCAGCCCCAGCATTTT
>TRBV13|15|TRBJ2-7|NA|NA
CASSPLGAGPYEQYF
TGTGCCAGCAGCCCTTTAGGGGCGGGCCCCTACGAGCAGTACTTC
>TRBV5-6|16|TRBJ2-7|NA|few
CASSLYPVDGSYEQYF
TGTGCCAGCAGCCTATATCCCGTGGACGGCTCCTACGAGCAGTACTTC
>TRBV3-1|15|TRBJ2-5|NA|few
CASSQGSGVGETQYF
TGTGCCAGCAGCCAAGGTTCGGGAGTAGGTGAGACCCAGTACTTC
>TRBV15|14|TRBJ2-5|NA|NA
CATSRRDGEETQYF
TGTGCCACCAGCAGACGGGACGGAGAAGAGACCCAGTACTTC
>TRBV7-6|15|TRBJ2-7|NA|NA
CASSLGERIGYEQYF
TGTGCCAGCAGCTTAGGCGAGCGGATCGGCTACGAGCAGTACTTC
>TRBV12-3/TRBV12-4|12|TRBJ1-1|NA|few
CASSQTWTEAFF
TGTGCCAGCAGTCAGACCTGGACTGAAGCTTTCTTT
>TRBV6-2/TRBV6-3|16|TRBJ1-2|NA|few
CASSYSRQTSNYGYTF
TGTGCCAGCAGTTACTCGAGACAGACCTCGAACTATGGCTACACCTTC
>TRBV2|14|TRBJ2-7|NA|NA
CASSDSSPTYEQYF
TGTGCCAGCAGTGATTCCAGCCCCACCTACGAGCAGTACTTC
>TRBV12-3/TRBV12-4|11|TRBJ2-7|NA|few
CARGGRYEQYF
TGTGCCAGGGGGGGAAGGTACGAGCAGTACTTC
>TRBV15|17|TRBJ2-5|NA|few
CATSRPNYGTLQETQYF
TGTGCCACCAGCAGACCCAACTATGGGACCTTACAAGAGACCCAGTACTTC
>TRBV20-1|14|TRBJ2-7|TRBD2|few
CSPPTGGLAYEQYF
TGCAGTCCACCGACCGGGGGACTAGCATACGAGCAGTACTTC
>TRBV7-6|12|TRBJ2-3|NA|NA
CASSSGVGTQYF
TGTGCCAGCAGCTCCGGAGTGGGTACGCAGTATTTT